What follows describes a single TCR beta chain. This sample was included in a study of blood T cells in healthy people across ages. PCR was performed a second time for about 7 to 11 cycles using a sample-barcoded 5' primer and a J-beta primer mix. TCRdb passed the 5' RACE reads through MiXCR, listing each CDR3 protein once. The table records 1.4 million to 1.5 million distinct CDR3 sequences, around two fifths of them present only once. Trimming removed 8 bases from V and 6 bases from J; junction bases left unmatched: 6. CDR1 and CDR2 from the germline V gene are MNHEY and SMNVEV (reference sequence). The CDR3 runs to 14 residues.

The rearrangement joins TRBV27 to TRBJ1-5, with 11 positions matching TRBD1. The receptor's source is a woman aged 18-35 years in good health. Sequencing input: blood. The CDR3 here is CASGGQGVGQPQHF. The CDR3 nucleotides read TGTGCCAGCGGGGGACAGGGGGTAGGTCAGCCCCAGCATTTT.